Listed below are T cell receptor beta chains from one sample, sequenced in a study of regulatory T cells in long-lasting Graves disease. TCRdb re-called the multiplex PCR reads through MiXCR, storing one row per CDR3 protein. The table records roughly 410,000 distinct CDR3 sequences, over 14% of them present only once. These data are also associated with another study on T cells in Graves' hyperthyroidism and ophthalmopathy.

The sequencing here drew on peripheral blood mononuclear cells (PBMCs), taken at new diagnosis, from a patient treated with antithyroid drugs. The receptors shown here come from a woman aged 40 to 50 with Graves disease. The CDR3 runs from the conserved cysteine through the conserved F or W. The D gene is left open where the match is weak. Size tells how often a clone was seen (once, few, many) or the class of an expanded clone, and some rows leave it out.

j_call clone_size d_call cdr3_length v_call cdr3_nt cdr3_aa
TRBJ2-1 NA TRBD2 19 TRBV7-8 TGTGCCAGCAGCTTAGTTGGGGGACTAGCGGGAGTTCGTGGCAATGAGCAGTTCTTC CASSLVGGLAGVRGNEQFF
TRBJ2-5 many NA 15 TRBV7-9 TGTGCCAGCAGCACCCCTCTTGGGCAGAAAGAGACCCAGTACTTC CASSTPLGQKETQYF
TRBJ2-3 NA NA 15 TRBV3-1 TGTGCCAGCAGCCACCACTCCACCGGTGAAGATACGCAGTATTTT CASSHHSTGEDTQYF
TRBJ2-1 many NA 14 TRBV5-1 TGCGCCAGCAGCCTGGGGCAGTTGAGCAATGAGCAGTTCTTC CASSLGQLSNEQFF
TRBJ1-1 few NA 16 TRBV29-1 TGCGGCGTCGAACACCCCTGGAGGACAGCTCGAACTGAAGCTTTCTTT CGVEHPWRTARTEAFF
TRBJ2-1 many NA 12 TRBV20-1 TGCAGTGTGTCCCTCGCCTACAATGAGCAGTTCTTC CSVSLAYNEQFF
TRBJ1-5 many NA 14 TRBV7-9 TGTGCCAGCAGCCCAGGGACATTAGATCAGCCCCAGCATTTT CASSPGTLDQPQHF
TRBJ2-4 many NA 17 TRBV12-3/TRBV12-4 TGTGCCAGCAGTTTAGCGTATGGGCGGCTAGCCAAAAACATTCAGTACTTC CASSLAYGRLAKNIQYF
TRBJ2-7 many NA 14 TRBV6-1 TGTGCCAGCAGTCTCAACCCACAGGTTTACGAGCAGTACTTC CASSLNPQVYEQYF
TRBJ1-6 many TRBD1 15 TRBV7-9 TGTGCCAGCAGTAGCGCTGGGACAGGGGATTCACCCCTCCACTTT CASSSAGTGDSPLHF
TRBJ2-1 many NA 15 TRBV28 TGTGCCAGCAGTTTATGGTGGGGGAAATACAATGAGCAGTTCTTC CASSLWWGKYNEQFF
TRBJ1-5 few NA 16 TRBV28 TGTGCCAGCACTACACAAGTGGGCAGGGGCAATCAGCCCCAGCATTTT CASTTQVGRGNQPQHF
TRBJ2-7 few NA 12 TRBV20-1 TGCAGTGCGCACAGGGAGGAGCTCGAGCAGTACTTC CSAHREELEQYF
TRBJ2-1 many NA 17 TRBV28 TGTGCCAGCAGTCTCCAACCACCGGGAACAGGCCCGCATGAGCAGTTCTTC CASSLQPPGTGPHEQFF
TRBJ2-3 NA TRBD2 19 TRBV9 TGTGCCAGCAGCGTAGCCGGGACTAGCGGGAGGACCTACACAGATACGCAGTATTTT CASSVAGTSGRTYTDTQYF
TRBJ1-2 many NA 13 TRBV6-1 TGTGCCAGCCTCCAGGGAACTACCTTTGGCTACACCTTC CASLQGTTFGYTF
TRBJ2-2 many NA 15 TRBV3-1 TGTGCCAGCAGCCATGTAACGGAGAACACCGGGGAGCTGTTTTTT CASSHVTENTGELFF
TRBJ2-1 many TRBD2 20 TRBV28 TGTGCCAGCACTCTAACTAGAGGGACTAGCGGGATCCCCTCCAGGAATGAGCAGTTCTTC CASTLTRGTSGIPSRNEQFF
TRBJ1-1 few NA 17 TRBV6-1 TGCGCCAGCAGTGAGTCCCGGGACGTTTACATGAACACTGAAGCTTTCTTT CASSESRDVYMNTEAFF
TRBJ2-4 few NA 16 TRBV18 TGTGCCAGCTCACCACGGGGTGTGAGGAGCAAAAACATTCAGTACTTC CASSPRGVRSKNIQYF
TRBJ1-1 many NA 15 TRBV29-1 TGCAGCGTTGAAACACGGGGAGTAAATCTTAGGTTTGCTTTCTTT CSVETRGVNLRFAFF
TRBJ2-1 NA NA 15 TRBV24-1 TGTGCCACCAGTGATGGGGGACCACCCTACAATGAGCAGTTCTTC CATSDGGPPYNEQFF
TRBJ2-6 many NA 16 TRBV6-6 TGTGCCAGCAGTTACTCGATGACCGGTGGGGCCAACGTCCTGACTTTC CASSYSMTGGANVLTF
TRBJ2-1 many TRBD2 17 TRBV29-1 TGCAGCGTTGAAGATCGGGGGACTAGCGGGAAAGACAATGAGCAGTTCTTC CSVEDRGTSGKDNEQFF
TRBJ1-2 NA TRBD1 14 TRBV4-3 TGCGCCAGCAGCCCACAGGGGGTCGACTATGGCTACACCTTC CASSPQGVDYGYTF
TRBJ1-4 many NA 14 TRBV11-2 TGTGCCAGCAGCTCGACACAATCTAATGAAAAACTGTTTTTT CASSSTQSNEKLFF
TRBJ2-1 few TRBD1 13 TRBV10-3 TGTGCCGTCGGGACAGGGAGCGACAATGAGCAGTTCTTC CAVGTGSDNEQFF
TRBJ2-1 many NA 16 TRBV6-5 TGTGCCAGCAGTTCTCCAGGGGGCGGGAGAATCAATGAGCAGTTCTTC CASSSPGGGRINEQFF
TRBJ2-1 NA NA 16 TRBV11-3 TGTGCCAGCACCATGTATGGGGGGAGCTCCTACAATGAGCAGTTCTTC CASTMYGGSSYNEQFF
TRBJ1-5 NA NA 13 TRBV4-1 TGCGCCAGCAGCACCTTTGTGGGAGAGCCCCAGCATTTT CASSTFVGEPQHF